A single T cell receptor (beta chain) is shown here with its context. This specimen belongs to a study of blood T cell repertoires in COVID-19. The junction had 9 bases not matched to a gene; V was cut back by 6 bases and J by 0 bases. CDR1 and CDR2 from the germline V gene are SGHTS and YDEGEE. The CDR3 loop spans 16 amino acids. Clones were read by immunoSEQ multiplex PCR, and TCRdb kept only the in-frame ones, dropping some. The data hold about 140,000 clones, with about four fifths observed a single time. V gene TRBV5-8 combines with J gene TRBJ1-5, with 7 bases identical to TRBD1. The source is a human donor in a cohort sampled during active COVID-19. The sequencing input was peripheral blood. For the CDR3, the DNA is TGTGCCAGCACTACGACAGGGCCGTATAGCAATCAGCCCCAGCATTTT. Translation: CASTTTGPYSNQPQHF. The variable domain in full, with the rest retrieved from reference TRBV5-8 and TRBJ1-5, is EAGVTQSPTHLIKTRGQQATLRCSPISGHTSVYWYQQALGLGLQFLLWYDEGEERNRGNFPPRFSGRQFPNYSSELNVNALELEDSALYLCASTTTGPYSNQPQHFGDGTRLSIL.